The TCR beta chain under discussion was sequenced for a study of cytomegalovirus exposure and HLA in healthy donors. Trimming removed 6 bases from V and 3 bases from J, with 14 bases in between. The CDR3 has 14 amino acids. Germline CDR1 SNHLY, CDR2 FYNNEI. Primers for the PCR totalled 60 Vbeta and 13 Jbeta. TCRdb's table, derived via immunoSEQ multiplex PCR, lists solely in-frame clones and lacks some. The sample has 100,000 or so clones; 79% are singletons. The genes are TRBV2 and TRBJ1-1; perhaps TRBD1 as D (5 bases). The TCR originated in a middle-aged woman in good health and CMV-seronegative. Sequencing input: PBMCs. In nucleotides, the CDR3 is TGTGCCAGCAGAATTGGGGGGGAGGACACTGAAGCTTTCTTT. This gives the protein CASRIGGEDTEAFF.